This T cell receptor beta chain was retrieved from a study of shared clonotypes between healthy human individuals. Naivety among CD8 cells was defined by CD45RO negativity and positive CCR7 selection, thereby excluding terminally differentiated effector memory CD45RA+ cells. Recent vaccinations or acute infections were absent in the healthy HIV-negative adult donors. Using immunoSEQ multiplex PCR, the repertoire was profiled, and TCRdb retains in-frame clones only, with some absent. The sample yields roughly 2 million clones, about 95% seen once. This CDR3 comprises 15 residues. Germline assignment: CDR1 LGHNA and CDR2 YSLEER. V trimming: 0 bases; J trimming: 0 bases; junction bases outside the gene matches: 2. Comment on this clone: Other DNA sequences within the sample encode an identical CDR3.

Specimen: naive CD8+ T cells sorted from blood. This clonotype was obtained from a man aged 18 to 29 in good health. J is TRBJ2-7 and V is TRBV4-3; 7 bases align to TRBD1. CDR3 amino acids: CASSQDWDSSYEQYF. The CDR3 DNA reads as TGCGCCAGCAGCCAAGATTGGGACAGCTCCTACGAGCAGTACTTC.